What follows describes a single TCR beta chain. Data came from immunoSEQ multiplex PCR; TCRdb stores just in-frame clones and leaves some out. In the table there are nearly 1 million clones, approximately 80% of which are singletons. The entry originates in a study of shared clonotypes between healthy human individuals. CDR1 is LNHDA and CDR2 is SQIVND in the germline V gene (reference sequence). CDR3 length: 21 residues. Germline trimming cut 5 bases from V and 3 bases from J; bases unmatched to any gene: 25. The TCR sequence derives from a man aged 18 to 30 in good health. This chain connects TRBV19 to TRBJ2-7; TRBD2 agrees at 10 bases. Sequenced: memory CD4+ T cells sorted from blood. Subset specified: CD45RA-negative fraction. The chain's CDR3 is CASSSPRVLAGKNCWLYEQYF. The CDR3, as DNA: TGTGCCAGTAGTTCACCGAGGGTACTAGCGGGAAAGAATTGCTGGCTCTACGAGCAGTACTTC.